The T cell receptor beta chain under discussion was sequenced for a study of shared clonotypes between healthy human individuals. Study observations and caveats: The study sampled only blood, and tissue repertoires likely differ. Sharing of clonotypes among donors was expected to vary with sequencing depth.

The ends were cut back, 5 bases at V and 1 base at J, with 12 bases in the middle. Germline CDR1 is MDHEN and CDR2 is SYDVKM. This CDR3 has 15 amino acids. Concerning this clone: Its antigen is currently unknown.

Methods used by the authors: Filtering differed because ImmunoSEQ produced junction-only sequences that carried no quality scores. Sequenced by immunoSEQ multiplex PCR; TCRdb stores in-frame clones only, minus some. The V and J calls and clone size are taken from that table; D and trimming were inferred from the DNA. The repertoire includes 2 million to 3 million clones, 93% of them detected once, and roughly 0.39% sits in the top ten. The sequencing input was naive CD4+ T cells from PBMCs. Specified subset: CD45RA+ positively selected. This TCR came from a man in his late teens or twenties in good health. Some clones in this sample may be carry-over from other donors' samples. V gene TRBV28 combines with J gene TRBJ2-4; tentatively, D is TRBD1 (6 bases). CDR3 amino acids: CASSPGVRAKNIQYF. CDR3 nucleotide sequence: TGTGCCAGCAGTCCAGGGGTTCGTGCCAAAAACATTCAGTACTTC.